One T cell receptor beta chain is described in this entry. Its antigen is undetermined. The length of the CDR3 is 20 residues. From germline, CDR1 is LGHDT and CDR2 YNNKEL (reference sequence). The junction had 12 bases not matched to a gene; V was cut back by 0 bases and J by 5 bases. TCRdb called the 5' RACE reads again in MiXCR, with one record for every CDR3 protein. The sample has roughly 260,000 distinct CDR3 sequences, more than 12% seen once. The entry originates in a study of identical twins. Study-wide findings and caveats: Memory repertoires lacked the insertion deficit that abundant cord blood beta clonotypes showed. An excess of low generation probability was shown by twin-shared out-of-frame alpha sequences. Its conclusions, products of cross-sectional statistical analysis, did not come from following the same donors.

The receptor was derived from a young woman in good health. The chain combines TRBV3-1 with TRBJ2-5, with 16 bases lining up with TRBD2. Material: memory (CD45RO+) T cells sorted from blood. CDR3 nucleotides: TGTGCCAGCAGCCAAGACTTAAGAGGGACTAGCGGGGGGGCGAGGGAGACCCAGTACTTC. It specifies CASSQDLRGTSGGARETQYF.